This paragraph reports one T cell receptor delta chain. Its target is unknown. These data belong to a study of Vδ1+ human thymocytes. Study findings and constraints: In the thymus, TRG and TRD repertoires looked highly polyclonal with Gaussian CDR3 lengths.

V lost 4 bases, J lost 7 bases, and 13 bases stayed unmatched. CDR3 size: 17 residues. From germline, CDR1 is TSWWSYY and CDR2 QGS. Extracted RNA was reverse transcribed into cDNA. CDR3 amplicons came from multiplex PCR with pooled V-gene forward and constant-region reverse primers. TCRdb redid clone calling on the multiplex PCR reads using CATT. The table records 70,000 or so delta-chain clones, about 35% of them present only once. This receptor was taken from a boy younger than two who had congenital heart surgery. The chain is built from TRDV1 and TRDJ1; 12 bases fit TRDD3. Input material: Vdelta1+ gamma-delta thymocytes from the thymus. Subset meaning: FACS-sorted CD3+ TCRalphabeta- TCRVdelta1+ TCRVdelta2- thymocytes. This CDR3 reads CALGALRTGGYYGKLIF. In DNA, the CDR3 is TGTGCTCTTGGGGCTCTACGTACTGGGGGATACTATGGTAAACTCATCTTT.